This T cell receptor (beta chain) was retrieved from a study of cytomegalovirus exposure and HLA in healthy donors. Regarding this clone: Its antigen is still unknown.

Overall study results and limits: It was reportedly the case that the classifier diagnosed cytomegalovirus status with high specificity and sensitivity.

CDR3 length equals 16 residues. CDR1 and CDR2 (germline): MGHRA, YSYEKL. V was clipped by 4 bases and J by 2 bases; unmatched bases: 8. Primers for the PCR totalled 60 Vbeta and 13 Jbeta. The repertoire was sequenced with immunoSEQ multiplex PCR; TCRdb's copy has only in-frame clones and lacks some. The data show around 110,000 clones, about 68% seen once. This clonotype was obtained from a woman in her thirties or forties in good health and CMV-seropositive. This sequence joins TRBV4-1 and TRBJ2-7; the match to TRBD2 covers 10 bases. Sequences were obtained from PBMCs. DNA of the CDR3: TGCGCCAGCAGCCGGGGAGGACTAGCGGACCCCTACGAGCAGTACTTC. It is translated as CASSRGGLADPYEQYF.